The T cell receptor (beta chain) under discussion was sequenced for a study of cytomegalovirus exposure and HLA in healthy donors. Points on this clone: What it binds is not known.

The CDR3 has 19 amino acids. Losses at the gene ends were 10 bases for V and 0 bases for J; bases not matched to a gene: 15. Germline assignment: CDR1 ENHRY and CDR2 SYGVKD. PCR involved 60 Vbeta and 13 Jbeta primers. TCRdb's table, derived via immunoSEQ multiplex PCR, lists solely in-frame clones and lacks some. The sample consists of 130,000 or so clones, less than 75% of them appearing once. Findings and caveats of the study: Presence/absence comparisons presumed near-even sequencing depth among donors. Sequencing likely caused a cluster of highly shared sequence variants.

The study sampled nominally healthy donors, though unrecorded immune exposures were likely. This receptor was taken from a woman in her forties in good health and CMV-seropositive. The chain joins TRBV10-3 to TRBJ2-3; 14 nucleotides line up with TRBD2. The sample taken for sequencing was PBMCs. The CDR3 loop reads CATAGFGTSGGLSTDTQYF. The DNA of the CDR3 is TGTGCCACCGCGGGGTTCGGGACTAGCGGGGGCCTTAGCACAGATACGCAGTATTTT.